The next 8 T cell receptor beta chains were all read from a single sample in a study of cytomegalovirus exposure and HLA in healthy donors. Measured with immunoSEQ multiplex PCR; TCRdb has only the in-frame clones, and not every one. The sample includes 65,000 or so clones, roughly 94% of them seen just once. Sequencing was performed on PBMCs. The origin of the receptors is a man between 18 and 35 years old in good health and CMV-seropositive.

V usage is TRBV4-3 and J usage is TRBJ2-3, with 10 positions matching TRBD2. V shed 6 bases and J 1 base; nucleotides not matched to a gene: 7. Germline lookup yields CDR1 LGHNA and CDR2 YSLEER. This CDR3 is built from 16 residues. The CDR3 DNA follows: TGCGCCAGCAGTGTACTAGCGGGACATGGCACAGATACGCAGTATTTT. Encoded protein: CASSVLAGHGTDTQYF.

The rearrangement links TRBV7-9 to TRBJ2-3, with 8 bases matching TRBD1. After removal of 5 bases from V and 4 bases from J, the junction contained 5 bases not matched to a gene. The CDR3 sequence is 14 residues long. Germline V gives CDR1 SEHNR, CDR2 FQNEAQ (reference sequence). DNA of the CDR3: TGTGCCAGCAGCCAGACAGGGGAGGCAGATACGCAGTATTTT. It specifies CASSQTGEADTQYF.

The J gene is TRBJ2-7, the V gene TRBV15; 11 bases map to TRBD2. Germline assignment: CDR1 LNHNV and CDR2 YYDKDF (reference sequence). V trimming: 0 bases; J trimming: 3 bases; junction bases outside the gene matches: 7. The CDR3 loop spans 17 amino acids. The CDR3 here is CATSRDLLAGGNYEQYF. CDR3 DNA: TGTGCCACCAGCAGAGATCTCCTAGCGGGAGGAAACTACGAGCAGTACTTC.

This clone was observed once. It is unclear where the CDR3 begins or ends on the DNA, so no DNA is shown, and the CDR3 is as TCRdb lists it. The chain is built from TRBV21-1 and TRBJ1-4; the D call of TRBD1 is as the table states it, not checked on the DNA. TRBV21-1 represents a pseudogene. The CDR3 length equals 16 residues, ends included. The chain's CDR3 is CASSKPWAGGNEKLFF.

The gene calls are TRBV15 and TRBJ1-5; TRBD1 agrees at 7 bases. The trim removed 9 bases at V and 0 bases at J, leaving 20 bases unmatched. The CDR3 runs to 19 residues. CDR1 and CDR2 from the germline V gene are LNHNV and YYDKDF (reference sequence). The CDR3 sequence is CATVPIKTGFSPSNQPQHF. The DNA for the CDR3 is TGTGCCACGGTCCCTATAAAGACAGGGTTCTCCCCTAGCAATCAGCCCCAGCATTTT.

The chain combines TRBV18 with TRBJ2-7, with TRBD1 matching 7 bases. V lost 2 bases, J lost 0 bases, and 4 bases stayed unmatched. Germline V CDR1 and CDR2: KGHSH, LQKENI. The CDR3 loop spans 15 amino acids. CDR3 region: CASSPATGSSYEQYF. CDR3 DNA sequence: TGTGCCAGCTCACCAGCGACAGGGAGCTCCTACGAGCAGTACTTC.

This clone has a single count. This chain joins TRBV4-3 and TRBJ2-1; no firm D call. Germline V gene lookup returns CDR1 LGHNA and CDR2 YSLEER. The V and J ends lost 0 bases and 6 bases respectively, with 9 bases between them. This CDR3 comprises 14 residues. The CDR3 here is CASSQDTPSNEQFF. CDR3 nucleotide sequence: TGCGCCAGCAGCCAAGATACTCCCTCCAATGAGCAGTTCTTC.

In its sample, this clone was seen once. V and J are TRBV10-3 and TRBJ1-1; 7 bases are shared with TRBD1. From germline, CDR1 is ENHRY and CDR2 SYGVKD. Trimming took 2 bases from V and 1 from J; bases not matched to a gene: 4. The CDR3 length is 15 residues. CDR3 sequence reads: CAISEPRDRNTEAFF. The CDR3 DNA follows: TGTGCCATCAGTGAGCCCCGGGACAGGAACACTGAAGCTTTCTTT.